The clone carrying this T cell receptor beta chain has a handful of counts. This sample stems from a study of long-term antiretroviral therapy in people with HIV. V gave up 5 bases and J gave up 4 bases; unmatched junction bases: 5. This CDR3 spans 13 amino acids. Germline V gene lookup returns CDR1 MNHEY and CDR2 SMNVEV (reference sequence). The assay used was immunoSEQ (version v3.0), run at survey level. Libraries were prepared by immunoSEQ multiplex PCR; TCRdb keeps only in-frame clonotypes and omits some of them. The repertoire has about 20,000 clones, 65% to 80% of them found once; the top ten carry almost 9.5%.

The TCR was taken from a man younger than 35 with HIV. This material consisted of unsorted PBMCs, taken 0.5 years before starting antiretroviral therapy. The V gene is TRBV27, the J gene TRBJ2-7; 7 positions match TRBD2. The CDR3 region has the DNA TGTGCCAGCAGTCTGACTAGCAGGTACGAGCAGTACTTC. Amino acids: CASSLTSRYEQYF.